This TCR beta chain was sequenced for a study of T-cell memory formation after mild COVID-19. The wider study: TCR clusters mostly belonged to single donors.

The CDR3 runs to 15 residues. Germline V gene data show CDR1 as SGHNT and CDR2 as YYREEE (reference sequence). V was shortened by 3 bases and J by 2 bases, with 13 bases between the two germline ends. One entry per CDR3 protein results from TCRdb running MiXCR on the 5' RACE reads. The sample contains roughly 280,000 distinct CDR3 sequences, approximately 8.4% of which appear only once. Sample: PBMCs or a T cell subset sorted from them (not recorded which). The receptor's source is a man aged 18-30 years who had mild COVID-19 (a few samples of this study predate the infection). Cell type and time point are not known. The chain links TRBV5-4 to TRBJ2-3, with a tentative D call TRBD1 (5 bases). The CDR3 here is CASSSDKDHTDTQYF. The CDR3, as DNA: TGTGCCAGCAGCTCGGACAAGGACCACACAGATACGCAGTATTTT.